A selection of T cell receptor beta chains follows, all from one sample in a study of blood T cell repertoires in COVID-19. The protocol was immunoSEQ multiplex PCR, while the TCRdb copy is restricted to in-frame clones and leaves out a portion. The repertoire holds over 150,000 clones, with roughly 78% as singletons. Sequencing input: peripheral blood. The receptors here all came from a man at least 80 years old with acute or convalescent COVID-19. Both conserved end residues are trimmed from each CDR3. Fields, in order: V gene, CDR3 length, D gene, J gene, CDR3 protein. The D gene is left open where the match is weak.

TRBV2	13	.	TRBJ1-5	ASSPRGRENQPQH
TRBV5-1	14	.	TRBJ1-3	ASSLSKNSAGDTIY
TRBV10-1	13	TRBD1	TRBJ2-1	ASSAGTGDYNEQF
TRBV2	12	.	TRBJ2-1	ASSGSPVPNEQF
TRBV30	14	TRBD2	TRBJ2-7	AWSEGGAAAWYEQY
TRBV19	10	TRBD1	TRBJ2-7	ANRDRDYEQY
TRBV4-3	14	TRBD2	TRBJ2-1	ASSQDSGRVGGGQF
TRBV18	14	TRBD1	TRBJ1-6	ASSSLDRGQGSPLH
TRBV15	13	TRBD1	TRBJ1-2	ATSRDLGQGMSYT
TRBV29-1	11	TRBD2	TRBJ2-5	SVGTSGVGTQY
TRBV18	13	.	TRBJ1-4	ASSLNRDRNEKLF
TRBV6-5	13	.	TRBJ1-3	ASSYQGEPGNTIY
TRBV3-1/TRBV3-2	14	.	TRBJ2-7	ASSHTRTVPSYEQY
TRBV28	10	TRBD1	TRBJ1-2	AIGTGNYGYT
TRBV5-4	13	.	TRBJ1-1	ASSPSIEMNTEAF
TRBV5-1	12	TRBD1	TRBJ2-5	ASSLLTGQETQY
TRBV6-5	12	TRBD1	TRBJ1-5	ASSGQGGNQPQH
TRBV5-1	12	.	TRBJ1-2	ASSVPRFGDGYT
TRBV29-1	10	.	TRBJ1-1	SVGEEYTEAF
TRBV5-6	14	.	TRBJ2-3	ASSPAGRQGWDTQY
TRBV14	14	TRBD2	TRBJ2-3	ASSQNSGGGTDTQY
TRBV5-8	12	.	TRBJ1-6	ASSLTPSNSPLH
TRBV9	13	TRBD1	TRBJ2-7	ASSSTGGQWDEQY
TRBV3-1/TRBV3-2	11	.	TRBJ1-1	ASTGIKNTEAF
TRBV24-1	11	TRBD1	TRBJ1-1	ATLDRGGTEAF
TRBV6-1	16	TRBD1	TRBJ1-5	ASSARDSRSPTDQPQH
TRBV7-2	13	.	TRBJ1-6	ASSLAQGINSPLH
TRBV24-1	16	.	TRBJ2-5	ATSDSRGEWGHQETQY
TRBV6-5	12	.	TRBJ2-5	ASRTPDRLETQY
TRBV5-1	13	.	TRBJ1-4	ASSLESRSNEKLF
TRBV21-1	11	.	TRBJ1-6	ASSSGPLSPLH
TRBV7-3	11	.	TRBJ2-2	ASSIDSPGELF
TRBV19	14	.	TRBJ1-2	ASSIGGTLANYGYT
TRBV18	16	TRBD1	TRBJ2-1	ASSPSRSGQGFSNEQF
TRBV6-5	11	TRBD1	TRBJ1-2	ASSYADRAGYT
TRBV28	13	.	TRBJ1-2	ASNAADLSNYGYT
TRBV2	12	.	TRBJ1-4	ASNRVGTNEKLF
TRBV6-2/TRBV6-3	14	TRBD1	TRBJ1-1	ASRYQGASRNTEAF
TRBV24-1	14	TRBD1	TRBJ2-5	ATSDWGTGGDGTQY
TRBV5-5	13	.	TRBJ1-2	ASSLVGRGNYGYT
TRBV29-1	10	.	TRBJ1-2	SVRVGGYGYT
TRBV20-1	12	.	TRBJ1-1	SASLQGFMTEAF
TRBV9	15	TRBD2	TRBJ2-5	ASSLGLAGGGQETQY
TRBV28	10	.	TRBJ2-5	ASSPGQETQY
TRBV27	12	.	TRBJ1-1	ASRDRAFNTEAF
TRBV6-6	11	TRBD1	TRBJ1-2	ASTLGTAHGYT
TRBV14	12	.	TRBJ1-3	ASSQSRSGNTIY
TRBV20-1	14	TRBD2	TRBJ2-1	SASPLSGGLWNEQF
TRBV9	17	TRBD2	TRBJ2-6	ASSVGVGSGSSGANVLT
TRBV2	15	TRBD1	TRBJ1-3	ASSERGTGGSGNTIY
TRBV2	12	.	TRBJ1-2	ASSGPGDYRGYT
TRBV10-3	14	.	TRBJ2-1	AISEFYAGGVSEQF
TRBV5-1	14	.	TRBJ1-4	ASSPWGGSTNEKLF
TRBV7-8	15	TRBD1	TRBJ1-4	ASSFVQGARGGEKLF
TRBV7-8	11	TRBD1	TRBJ1-1	ASSPDRGSEAF